The clone carrying this T cell receptor (beta chain) was seen more than once but under ten times. Its cognate antigen is unknown. The data belong to a study of T cells after posttransplantation cyclophosphamide. The assay was immunoSEQ multiplex PCR, and TCRdb's table has in-frame clones only and misses some. The sample presents about 12,000 clones, none singletons. Germline V CDR1 and CDR2: LGHNA, YNFKEQ. Trimming removed 5 bases at V and 6 bases at J, with 14 bases between. This CDR3 contains 13 residues. Study-level points and caveats: Blood and skin or GI T cell repertoires showed limited TRB overlap.

The chain combines TRBV4-2 with TRBJ2-7; D gene uncertain. The clonotype was recovered from a woman in her thirties or forties in good health, CMV-negative, and a related stem cell transplant donor. The source material was PBMCs. The CDR3: CASSLIERGEQYF. The CDR3 DNA reads TGTGCCAGCAGCTTGATTGAACGCGGCGAGCAGTACTTC.